The next 22 T cell receptor beta chains were all read from a single sample in a study of blood T cell repertoires in COVID-19. Profiling relied on immunoSEQ multiplex PCR, and the TCRdb table lists in-frame clones only, not all of them. The sample lists about 110,000 clones, more than 80% seen once, with around 8% in the top ten. Input material: peripheral blood. These receptors came from a woman between 35 and 50 years old with acute or convalescent COVID-19.

The V gene is TRBV5-1, the J gene TRBJ1-3; D gene unclear. V shed 4 bases and J shed 4 bases, with 6 bases lying between them. This CDR3 region has 12 residues. Germline loops: CDR1 SGHRS, CDR2 YFSETQ. CDR3 in DNA: TGCGCCAGCAGCACGGAGGGAAACACCATATATTTT. Its translation is CASSTEGNTIYF.

The rearrangement joins TRBV11-2 to TRBJ1-6; TRBD1 is a possible D gene (6 bases). The CDR3 is made up of 13 amino acids. Germline CDR1 reads SGHAT; CDR2 reads FQNNGV. V was clipped by 2 bases and J by 9 bases, with 8 bases between them. The DNA of the CDR3 is TGTGCCAGCAGCTTAACAGGGAGTTCACCCCTCCACTTT. Residues: CASSLTGSSPLHF.

The rearrangement uses TRBV5-1 and TRBJ2-4, with TRBD1 as a possible D gene (5 bases). Trimming stripped 3 bases from V and 8 bases from J, with 18 bases between. Germline V gives CDR1 SGHRS, CDR2 YFSETQ. This CDR3 is 15 amino acids long. The CDR3 region is CASSSGAPREYIQYF. CDR3 bases: TGCGCCAGCAGCTCTGGGGCCCCTCGAGAATACATTCAGTACTTC.

V usage is TRBV6-4 and J usage is TRBJ2-3, with 8 positions matching TRBD1. The CDR3 runs 14 residues. V shed 7 bases, J shed 9 bases, and the junction held 12 bases outside the gene matches. Germline assignment: CDR1 MRHNA and CDR2 SNTAGT. The CDR3 DNA follows: TGTGCCAGCAAGCCTGACAGGGGATCTGGCACGCAGTATTTT. It specifies CASKPDRGSGTQYF.

This clone was counted once. This chain links TRBV10-1 with TRBJ1-2, with TRBD1 as a possible D gene (5 bases). Germline V gene lookup returns CDR1 WNHNN and CDR2 SYGVQD (reference sequence). V was clipped by 0 bases and J by 4 bases, with 9 bases between them. This CDR3 is built from 14 residues. CDR3 region: CASSESGQTYGYTF. The CDR3 bases are TGCGCCAGCAGTGAGTCGGGGCAGACCTATGGCTACACCTTC.

The J gene is TRBJ2-1, the V gene TRBV7-2, with D possibly TRBD2 on 6 matching bases. This CDR3 contains 12 residues. CDR1 is SGHTA, CDR2 FQGNSA, per germline. V lost 5 bases to trimming and J lost 7 bases, with 9 bases between them. The CDR3 region has the DNA TGTGCCAGCAGCCCTGGGGGGAATGAGCAGTTCTTC. Protein product: CASSPGGNEQFF.

The rearrangement joins TRBV6-5 to TRBJ1-4, with TRBD1 matching 8 bases. Trimming removed 8 bases from V and 7 bases from J; junction bases left unmatched: 12. Germline CDR1 is MNHEY and CDR2 is SVGAGI. This CDR3 comprises 15 residues. Here the CDR3 reads CASGPGGTGGEKLFF. Written as DNA, the CDR3 is TGTGCCAGCGGCCCAGGAGGGACAGGAGGTGAAAAACTGTTTTTT.

The chain couples TRBV27 to TRBJ1-2; 9 nucleotides agree with TRBD1. Germline V gives CDR1 MNHEY, CDR2 SMNVEV (reference sequence). The CDR3 consists of 14 residues. V dropped 2 bases and J dropped 4; count of bases not matched to a gene: 2. CDR3 DNA sequence: TGTGCCAGCAGTTTAGCACAGGGGGCCTATGGCTACACCTTC. This codes for CASSLAQGAYGYTF.

This chain joins TRBV11-2 and TRBJ1-1; no reliable D call. The CDR3 has 16 amino acids. V lost 2 bases and J lost 3, with 16 bases in between. Germline CDR1 reads SGHAT; CDR2 reads FQNNGV. For the CDR3, the DNA is TGTGCCAGCAGCTTATGGGCAGGCCGAATCGACACTGAAGCTTTCTTT. Its translation is CASSLWAGRIDTEAFF. The variable domain in full, with the rest retrieved from reference TRBV11-2 and TRBJ1-1, is EAGVAQSPRYKIIEKRQSVAFWCNPISGHATLYWYQQILGQGPKLLIQFQNNGVVDDSQLPKDRFSAERLKGVDSTLKIQPAKLEDSAVYLCASSLWAGRIDTEAFFGQGTRLTVV.

The CDR3 DNA reads as TGTGCCAGCAGCTTAGCGTGGAGTAAACCGTTCTCTGAAGCTTTCTTT. Its protein is CASSLAWSKPFSEAFF. This chain uses TRBV7-8 with TRBJ1-1, with unresolved D. The CDR3 sequence is 16 residues long. Germline V gene sequence: CDR1 SGHVS, CDR2 FQNEAQ. V was shortened by 0 bases and J by 6 bases, with 17 bases between the two germline ends.

A note on this clone: This sample includes further DNA sequences coding for the same CDR3. This chain joins TRBV10-2 and TRBJ1-2; D ambiguous. Germline values: CDR1 WSHSY, CDR2 SAAADI. This CDR3 has 13 amino acids. The V gene lost 10 bases and the J gene lost 3 bases, with 15 bases spanning the gap. Here the CDR3 DNA reads TGCGCCACCCAATATGGGCGGGACTATGGCTACACCTTC. Amino acids: CATQYGRDYGYTF.

The chain carries TRBV7-2 and TRBJ2-1; 9 bases map to TRBD2. The CDR3 consists of 17 residues. Germline CDR1 SGHTA, CDR2 FQGNSA. Unmatched junction bases numbered 6, after V lost 3 bases and J lost 0 bases. The chain's CDR3 is CASSLVTSGSSYNEQFF. In DNA form, the CDR3 reads TGTGCCAGCAGCTTGGTGACTAGCGGAAGCTCCTACAATGAGCAGTTCTTC.

V gene TRBV5-1 combines with J gene TRBJ2-3; D is ambiguous. The ends were cut back, 2 bases at V and 1 base at J, with 11 bases in the middle. The CDR3 is made up of 15 amino acids. From germline, CDR1 is SGHRS and CDR2 YFSETQ. The CDR3 sequence is CASSFQIMRTDTQYF. CDR3 nucleotide sequence: TGCGCCAGCAGCTTCCAGATAATGCGCACAGATACGCAGTATTTT.

The chain uses TRBV18 and TRBJ1-4; 7 nucleotides align to TRBD1. Germline assignment: CDR1 KGHSH and CDR2 LQKENI. The CDR3 runs to 14 residues. With V trimmed by 3 bases and J by 8 bases, 6 bases remained unmatched. The chain's CDR3 is CASSPQQGEEKLFF. The CDR3 DNA sequence: TGTGCCAGCTCACCGCAGCAGGGGGAAGAAAAACTGTTTTTT. Using reference TRBV18 and TRBJ1-4 for the parts outside the CDR3, the full variable domain is NAGVMQNPRHLVRRRGQEARLRCSPMKGHSHVYWYRQLPEEGLKFMVYLQKENIIDESGMPKERFSAEFPKEGPSILRIQQVVRGDSAAYFCASSPQQGEEKLFFGSGTQLSVL.

The rearrangement uses TRBV6-1 and TRBJ1-4; 7 bases agree with TRBD1. Trimming at V came to 3 bases and at J to 8 bases, leaving 18 bases not matched to a gene. The CDR3 covers 18 residues. The V gene's germline CDR1 is MNHNS and CDR2 SASEGT. CDR3 nucleotide sequence: TGTGCCAGCAGTGACCCCGGGACAGCATATGAGCATGCCGAAAAACTGTTTTTT. This encodes CASSDPGTAYEHAEKLFF.

This clone was counted a single time. The J gene is TRBJ1-2, the V gene TRBV11-3, with D perhaps TRBD1 (6 bases). The germline V gene has CDR1 SGHNT and CDR2 YENEEA. With 4 bases removed from V and 6 bases from J, the gap between germline ends came to 30 bases. There are 19 residues in the CDR3. The chain's CDR3 is CASSSVGSGDGVVRDGYTF. For the CDR3, the DNA is TGTGCCAGCAGCTCTGTAGGGTCAGGGGATGGTGTTGTTCGGGATGGCTACACCTTC. The full variable domain, rest sourced from reference TRBV11-3 and TRBJ1-2, is EAGVVQSPRYKIIEKKQPVAFWCNPISGHNTLYWYLQNLGQGPELLIRYENEEAVDDSQLPKDRFSAERLKGVDSTLKIQPAELGDSAVYLCASSSVGSGDGVVRDGYTFGSGTRLTVV.

The CDR3 loop is CASSFQGVPEKLFF. The CDR3 DNA reads TGTGCCAGCAGCTTTCAAGGGGTCCCTGAAAAACTGTTTTTT. The genes are TRBV5-5 and TRBJ1-4; D possibly corresponds to TRBD1 (5 bases). V lost 2 bases and J 7 bases, leaving 12 bases between the germline ends. Germline lookup yields CDR1 SGHKS and CDR2 YYEKEE (reference sequence). The CDR3 sequence is 14 residues long.

The chain uses TRBV7-8 and TRBJ1-1; D ambiguous. This CDR3 spans 16 amino acids. Germline-derived CDR1 and CDR2 are SGHVS and FQNEAQ. Trimming took 2 bases from V and 1 from J, leaving 14 bases between them. CDR3: CASSLNRGRGNTEAFF. The CDR3 DNA reads TGTGCCAGCAGCTTAAATCGGGGTAGAGGGAACACTGAAGCTTTCTTT.

This clone was seen just once. The chain recombines TRBV4-3 with TRBJ1-2; D gene unclear. This CDR3 contains 14 residues. V was cut by 2 bases and J by 8 bases, with 15 bases left in between. Germline V gene lookup returns CDR1 LGHNA and CDR2 YSLEER. The DNA of the CDR3 is TGCGCCAGCAGCCAACTGGGCCTCGCGGGGGGCTACACCTTC. Its translation: CASSQLGLAGGYTF.

The chain recombines TRBV14 with TRBJ1-1; the D is unclear. CDR3 length: 13 amino acids. V gave up 4 bases and J gave up 2 bases, with 8 bases separating them. Germline CDR1 and CDR2: SGHDN and FVKESK. CDR3 region: CASSRHINTEAFF. CDR3 DNA sequence: TGTGCCAGCAGCCGCCACATAAACACTGAAGCTTTCTTT.

CDR3 coding DNA: TGTGCCTGGAGTGTAAAAACCGGGAGTGGCTACACCTTC. It specifies CAWSVKTGSGYTF. The chain links TRBV30 to TRBJ1-2; D is undetermined. The CDR3 length is 13 residues. Germline V lookup: CDR1 GTSNPN, CDR2 SVGIG (reference sequence). The V and J ends lost 0 bases and 7 bases respectively, with 12 bases between them.

This clone came up once. CDR3 coding DNA: TGCGCCAGCAGTTACGGCGGGGGGGCGGACAATGAGCAGTTCTTC. It specifies CASSYGGGADNEQFF. The chain recombines TRBV10-1 with TRBJ2-1; 9 nucleotides line up with TRBD2. This CDR3 comprises 15 residues. The germline gives CDR1 WNHNN, CDR2 SYGVQD (reference sequence). The V gene end was trimmed by 5 bases and the J gene end by 5 bases; junction bases not matched to a gene: 7.